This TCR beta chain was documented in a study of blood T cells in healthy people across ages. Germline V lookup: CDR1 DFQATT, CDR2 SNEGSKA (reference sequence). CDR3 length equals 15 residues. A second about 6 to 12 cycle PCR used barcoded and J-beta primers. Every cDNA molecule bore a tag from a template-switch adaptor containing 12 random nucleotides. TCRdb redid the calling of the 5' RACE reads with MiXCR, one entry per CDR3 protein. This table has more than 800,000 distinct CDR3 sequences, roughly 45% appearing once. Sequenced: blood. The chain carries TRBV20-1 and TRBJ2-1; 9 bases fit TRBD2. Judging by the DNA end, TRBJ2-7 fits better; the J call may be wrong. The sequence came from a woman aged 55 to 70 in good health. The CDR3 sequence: CSVGMTAGGRYEQYF. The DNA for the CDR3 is TGCAGTGTCGGAATGACGGCGGGGGGGCGGTACGAGCAGTACTTC.